This T cell receptor beta chain emerged from a study of blood T cell repertoires in COVID-19. Study as a whole: Spain, Italy and the United States supplied samples that represented acute and convalescent COVID-19. T cells, B-cell-depleted T cells, or PBMCs supplied cDNA or gDNA.

Authors' processing steps: Estimated nucleated cell counts came from reference gene primer amplification. Using immunoSEQ multiplex PCR, the repertoire was profiled, and TCRdb retains in-frame clones only, with some absent. The V and J calls and clone size come from that table; D and trimming were worked out from the DNA. The table lists tens of thousands of clones, about 90% of them singletons. V was pared by 7 bases and J by 5 bases, with 11 bases between. CDR3 length: 12 amino acids. Germline loops: CDR1 KGHDR, CDR2 SFDVKD. Sequencing was performed on peripheral blood. The receptor's source is a woman in her seventies with acute or convalescent COVID-19. The V gene is TRBV24-1, the J gene TRBJ2-7; TRBD1 is a possible D gene (6 bases). The CDR3 DNA is TGTGCCACCAGCCAAGGGACAAACGAGCAGTACTTC. It encodes CATSQGTNEQYF.